This TCR beta chain was found in a study of T cell changes during pregnancy in multiple sclerosis. Trimming left V 5 bases short and J 6 bases short, with 8 bases between. The CDR3 is made up of 11 amino acids. CDR1 and CDR2 from the germline V gene are SGHDN and FVKESK. Data came from immunoSEQ multiplex PCR; TCRdb stores just in-frame clones and leaves some out. Of 45,000 to 60,000 clones listed, about 92% were seen once; the top ten hold roughly 3%. The receptor comes from a female donor with multiple sclerosis, enrolled in a pregnancy study. The chain has TRBV14 and TRBJ2-7; no reliable D call. The input for sequencing was CD8+ T cells from peripheral blood mononuclear cells, taken before pregnancy. The CDR3 is CASSSQAEQYF. Written as DNA, the CDR3 is TGTGCCAGCAGCTCCCAGGCCGAGCAGTACTTC.